Below are 16 T cell receptor beta chains sequenced from a single sample in a study of identical twins. Each CDR3 protein is one row after TCRdb ran MiXCR on the 5' RACE reads. The table has fewer than 900,000 distinct CDR3 sequences, approximately 22% seen once; the top ten hold 4.3%. This same sample was also taken into another study, of T cells expressing NK-cell markers.

Sequenced: PBMCs. The receptors come from a woman younger than 30 in good health.

The chain combines TRBV10-3 with TRBJ2-3; 11 nucleotides agree with TRBD1. J was trimmed by 6 bases and V by 9 bases; bases with no gene match: 5. CDR1 is ENHRY, CDR2 SYGVKD, per germline. CDR3 length: 13 residues. DNA for the CDR3: TGTGCCATTGGACAGGGGGCGTTGGATACGCAGTATTTT. Its translation is CAIGQGALDTQYF.

The genes are TRBV20-1 and TRBJ2-7; TRBD2 is a possible D gene (6 bases). The CDR3 contains 13 residues. V lost 3 bases, J lost 6 bases, and 15 bases lay in between. Germline V CDR1 and CDR2: DFQATT, SNEGSKA (reference sequence). The DNA for the CDR3 is TGCAGTGCTAGCCGGCAGGGAGGTGGCGAGCAGTACTTC. It is translated as CSASRQGGGEQYF.

This clonotype was picked up a small number of times. The chain uses TRBV18 and TRBJ2-7; the match to TRBD2 covers 8 bases. The J segment lost 6 bases and the V segment lost 3 bases, leaving 13 bases of the junction unmatched. This CDR3 spans 16 amino acids. Germline V gene lookup returns CDR1 KGHSH and CDR2 LQKENI. As DNA, the CDR3 is TGTGCCAGCTCACCCCGGAGCGGGGGAGGTCAGGGCGAGCAGTACTTC. Its protein is CASSPRSGGGQGEQYF.

The V gene is TRBV20-1, the J gene TRBJ1-2; D not resolved. Trimming shortened V by 3 bases and J by 5 bases, and 7 bases separated the two germline ends. Germline assignment: CDR1 DFQATT and CDR2 SNEGSKA (reference sequence). The CDR3 has 11 amino acids. In DNA form, the CDR3 reads TGCAGTGCTAGGGCCCATTATGGCTACACCTTC. This encodes CSARAHYGYTF.

This clonotype has more than one count but fewer than ten. V usage is TRBV7-2 and J usage is TRBJ1-3, with D perhaps TRBD1 (5 bases). Germline V gene lookup returns CDR1 SGHTA and CDR2 FQGNSA. This CDR3 has 16 residues. Trimming pared 5 bases from V and 0 bases from J, leaving 14 bases between. The CDR3 here is CASSHNRLHSGNTIYF. CDR3 bases: TGTGCCAGCAGCCACAACAGGCTCCACTCTGGAAACACCATATATTTT.

The chain joins TRBV9 to TRBJ2-1; 7 positions match TRBD1. The CDR3 extends over 15 amino acids. The germline V gene encodes CDR1 SGDLS and CDR2 YYNGEE. V was clipped by 0 bases and J by 4 bases; unmatched bases: 4. In nucleotides, the CDR3 is TGTGCCAGCAGCGTAGGGACAGGAATGTACAATGAGCAGTTCTTC. It yields the protein CASSVGTGMYNEQFF.

In its sample, this clonotype was seen a few times. Germline is not matched at one junction end, which may reflect a read error. The rearrangement links TRBV7-2 to TRBJ2-1; 7 bases are shared with TRBD1. CDR1 is SGHTA, CDR2 FQGNSA, per germline. The CDR3 has 13 residues. CDR3 DNA sequence: TGTGCCAGCAGCTTACTTGCCCGGGACAGTATAGTCTTC. This translates into CASSLLARDSIVF.

This clonotype was counted ten times or more. This chain links TRBV5-1 with TRBJ2-7; either TRBD1 or TRBD2 may supply D (5 bases each). CDR3 size: 16 residues. V shed 1 base and J shed 4 bases, with 18 bases lying between them. Germline CDR1 SGHRS, CDR2 YFSETQ. DNA for the CDR3: TGCGCCAGCAGCTTGTCCCCAGGGACGGGATTTTACGAGCAGTACTTC. Its protein product is CASSLSPGTGFYEQYF.

The chain combines TRBV20-1 with TRBJ2-7; D is perhaps TRBD2 (7 bases). The CDR3 consists of 14 residues. Germline CDR1 DFQATT, CDR2 SNEGSKA (reference sequence). Trimming removed 6 bases from V and 6 bases from J, with 21 bases in between. CDR3 loop: CSALGAGVRGEQYF. In nucleotides, the CDR3 is TGCAGTGCACTGGGGGCGGGAGTGAGGGGCGAGCAGTACTTC.

The CDR3 spells CASSFFTSYGYTF. The DNA for the CDR3 is TGTGCCAGCAGTTTCTTTACCTCCTATGGCTACACCTTC. The rearrangement uses TRBV12-3 or TRBV12-4 and TRBJ1-2, with D unresolved. With 3 bases removed from V and 4 bases from J, the gap between germline ends came to 9 bases. The length of the CDR3 is 13 residues.

The rearrangement links TRBV6-1 to TRBJ2-2; no firm D call. The CDR3 runs 15 residues. The V and J ends lost 2 bases and 1 base respectively, with 8 bases between them. Germline CDR1 and CDR2: MNHNS and SASEGT. The CDR3: CASSERAGNTGELFF. The CDR3, as DNA: TGTGCCAGCAGTGAACGGGCAGGGAACACCGGGGAGCTGTTTTTT.

The chain is built from TRBV20-1 and TRBJ1-1; D remains unclear. V shed 6 bases and J shed 0 bases, with 8 bases lying between them. From germline, CDR1 is DFQATT and CDR2 SNEGSKA (reference sequence). This CDR3 spans 12 amino acids. This CDR3 is CSAPVVNTEAFF. DNA for the CDR3: TGCAGTGCCCCAGTGGTGAACACTGAAGCTTTCTTT.

This chain links TRBV6-5 with TRBJ2-4; TRBD2 is a possible D gene (6 bases). The CDR3 covers 18 residues. Germline values: CDR1 MNHEY, CDR2 SVGAGI. Trimming removed 2 bases at V and 0 bases at J, with 17 bases between. The CDR3 loop reads CASSYGWGRDSAKNIQYF. DNA for the CDR3: TGTGCCAGCAGTTACGGGTGGGGCCGGGACTCAGCCAAAAACATTCAGTACTTC.

In its sample, this clonotype was seen once. The V call is TRBV2, the J call TRBJ2-3; D is unresolved. The CDR3 is 15 amino acids. CDR1 and CDR2 from the germline V gene are SNHLY and FYNNEI. V lost 0 bases, J lost 2 bases, and 9 bases lay in between. CDR3 nucleotides: TGTGCCAGCAGTGAAGCAGGGCTTCCCACAGATACGCAGTATTTT. It is translated as CASSEAGLPTDTQYF.

This clonotype has a handful of counts. The chain carries TRBV20-1 and TRBJ2-7, with TRBD2 matching over 13 bases. CDR1 is DFQATT and CDR2 is SNEGSKA in the germline V gene (reference sequence). Trimming took 3 bases from V and 3 from J; bases not matched to a gene: 5. The CDR3 contains 15 residues. CDR3 sequence reads: CSASWGLAGYYEQYF. In nucleotides, the CDR3 is TGCAGTGCTAGTTGGGGACTAGCGGGATACTACGAGCAGTACTTC.

In its sample, this clonotype was seen many times. V is TRBV20-1 and J is TRBJ1-1; 7 positions match TRBD1. The CDR3 length is 16 residues. Germline V gene lookup returns CDR1 DFQATT and CDR2 SNEGSKA (reference sequence). The V segment lost 2 bases and the J segment 1 base; nucleotides outside the gene matches: 10. CDR3 DNA sequence: TGCAGTGCTAGAAATGCACTACAGGGGACGAACACTGAAGCTTTCTTT. This codes for CSARNALQGTNTEAFF.